This TCR beta chain was captured in a study of TIL therapy for anti-PD-1-resistant metastatic lung cancer. Whole-study findings and limits: After infusion, TIL clonotypes partly replaced peripheral T cells and declined over months.

This clone occurred once. Its antigen is undetermined. V dropped 3 bases and J dropped 0 bases, with 7 bases sitting between them. The CDR3 covers 14 residues. From germline, CDR1 is SGHDT and CDR2 YYEEEE. Stated time point: pre-treatment sample, taken before nivolumab and TIL therapy. This was the immunoSEQ v3 assay. Repertoires were generated with immunoSEQ multiplex PCR, while TCRdb's copy carries only in-frame clones and drops some. Of 40,000 to 60,000 clones detected, around 79% appear once; the ten largest clones hold 4.5% to 5.5%. J is TRBJ1-3 and V is TRBV5-6; the D is unclear. The source material was blood, sampled at baseline. The TCR originated in a woman aged 25-80 years with non-small cell lung cancer. The CDR3 reads CASSSLSSGNTIYF. For the CDR3, the DNA is TGTGCCAGCAGCTCACTGAGCTCTGGAAACACCATATATTTT.